A single sample gave rise to the 13 T cell receptor beta chains below, sequenced in a study of blood T cell repertoires in COVID-19. Here immunoSEQ multiplex PCR was the method, and the copy in TCRdb shows in-frame clones only, minus some. The sample carries about 260,000 clones, about 90% recorded once. The sample taken for sequencing was peripheral blood. These receptors all stem from a woman in her seventies with COVID-19, enrolled during active disease.

V usage is TRBV7-3 and J usage is TRBJ2-7; D unclear. The CDR3 is 13 residues long. Germline CDR1 and CDR2: SGHTA and FQGTGA. The V end was cut by 0 bases, the J end by 5 bases, with 8 bases between. The CDR3 nucleotides are TGTGCCAGCAGCTTAACGGGCGAACACGAGCAGTACTTC. Protein: CASSLTGEHEQYF.

The J gene is TRBJ2-1, the V gene TRBV2; D gene unclear. CDR1 is SNHLY, CDR2 FYNNEI, per germline. The germline V and J ends were trimmed by 4 bases and 2 bases, with 6 bases remaining between them. The CDR3 loop spans 13 amino acids. CDR3 nucleotide sequence: TGTGCCAGCAGTGTCCTCCCCTACAATGAGCAGTTCTTC. Its translation is CASSVLPYNEQFF.

This chain links TRBV29-1 with TRBJ2-6, with 7 bases lining up with TRBD2. The CDR3 length is 14 residues. V lost 8 bases to trimming and J lost 2 bases; unmatched junction nucleotides: 6. The germline gives CDR1 SQVTM, CDR2 ANQGSEA. The CDR3 sequence: CSTTRGTGANVLTF. As DNA, the CDR3 is TGCAGCACTACGCGGGGGACTGGGGCCAACGTCCTGACTTTC.

The rearrangement links TRBV5-4 to TRBJ1-2, with D tentatively TRBD1 (6 bases). The V end lost 2 bases, the J end lost 3 bases, and 14 bases lay between the germline ends. The CDR3 length is 15 residues. The germline CDR1 and CDR2 sequences are SGHNT and YYREEE (reference sequence). CDR3 region: CASSFLGGDYYGYTF. As DNA, the CDR3 is TGTGCCAGCAGCTTCCTAGGGGGAGATTACTATGGCTACACCTTC.

This rearrangement joins TRBV7-9 to TRBJ2-1; 7 bases match TRBD2. In germline, CDR1 is SEHNR, CDR2 FQNEAQ (reference sequence). J was trimmed by 9 bases and V by 7 bases; bases with no gene match: 12. CDR3 length: 14 amino acids. DNA for the CDR3: TGTGCCAGCATCTATCGGCGGGAGCATGGTGAGCAGTTCTTC. This translates into CASIYRREHGEQFF.

The chain couples TRBV28 to TRBJ2-1; D is perhaps TRBD1 (5 bases). Trimming removed 4 bases from V and 7 bases from J, with 11 bases in between. CDR1 is MDHEN and CDR2 is SYDVKM in the germline V gene. The CDR3 loop spans 13 amino acids. CDR3 nucleotide sequence: TGTGCCAGCAGTTCCCCGCAGGGTAATGAGCAGTTCTTC. Translating it yields CASSSPQGNEQFF.

This sequence joins TRBV5-3 and TRBJ1-2, with 8 bases lining up with TRBD1. TRBV5-3 is recorded as an ORF, its role being uncertain. V shed 9 bases, J shed 2 bases, and the junction held 12 bases outside the gene matches. This CDR3 is 15 amino acids long. CDR3 coding DNA: TGTGCCACCATATCGGGGACAGGATCCAACTATGGCTACACCTTC. Protein product: CATISGTGSNYGYTF.

The chain combines TRBV2 with TRBJ1-2; 7 bases match TRBD1. V shed 4 bases and J 7 bases; nucleotides not matched to a gene: 6. The germline V gene has CDR1 SNHLY and CDR2 FYNNEI. The CDR3 has 13 residues. The CDR3 reads CASSVGKGAGYTF. The CDR3 DNA sequence: TGTGCCAGCAGTGTCGGAAAGGGGGCTGGCTACACCTTC. Based on the CDR3 plus reference TRBV2 and TRBJ1-2, the full variable domain is EPEVTQTPSHQVTQMGQEVILRCVPISNHLYFYWYRQILGQKVEFLVSFYNNEISEKSEIFDDQFSVERPDGSNFTLKIRSTKLEDSAMYFCASSVGKGAGYTFGSGTRLTVV.

This clone appeared once. The chain has TRBV9 and TRBJ1-3; D remains ambiguous. Trimming stripped 4 bases from V and 4 bases from J, with 18 bases between. Germline CDR1 SGDLS, CDR2 YYNGEE. The CDR3 sequence is 16 residues long. The CDR3 is CASSQFEGRRGNTIYF. DNA of the CDR3: TGTGCCAGCAGCCAATTCGAGGGTCGACGCGGAAACACCATATATTTT.

The chain has TRBV7-9 and TRBJ2-1; 8 positions agree with TRBD1. With V trimmed by 8 bases and J by 4 bases, 13 bases remained unmatched. The V gene's germline CDR1 is SEHNR and CDR2 FQNEAQ (reference sequence). The CDR3 is 16 residues long. CDR3 sequence: CASGPAGTGIYNEQFF. CDR3 DNA: TGTGCCAGCGGCCCAGCCGGGACAGGAATATACAATGAGCAGTTCTTC.

V is TRBV7-8 and J is TRBJ1-5, with D uncertain. The germline CDR1 and CDR2 sequences are SGHVS and FQNEAQ. The germline V and J ends were trimmed by 1 base and 4 bases, with 5 bases remaining between them. The CDR3 is 13 residues long. This chain's CDR3 is CASSLGENQPQHF. CDR3 bases: TGTGCCAGCAGCTTAGGCGAGAATCAGCCCCAGCATTTT.

The chain has TRBV7-8 and TRBJ2-1, with TRBD2 matching over 9 bases. The junction had 3 bases not matched to a gene; V was cut back by 1 base and J by 5 bases. CDR3 length: 15 residues. Looked up from germline, CDR1 is SGHVS and CDR2 is FQNEAQ. CDR3 nucleotide sequence: TGTGCCAGCAGCTTAGTTAGCGGGAGCCACAATGAGCAGTTCTTC. Translated: CASSLVSGSHNEQFF.

The chain combines TRBV2 with TRBJ1-6, with D uncertain. From germline, CDR1 is SNHLY and CDR2 FYNNEI. CDR3 length: 14 residues. V shed 4 bases and J shed 9 bases, with 13 bases lying between them. CDR3 in amino acids: CASSVRAEASPLHF. In DNA form, the CDR3 reads TGTGCCAGCAGTGTACGGGCGGAGGCTTCACCCCTCCACTTT. Together with reference TRBV2 and TRBJ1-6, the CDR3 gives the full variable domain: EPEVTQTPSHQVTQMGQEVILRCVPISNHLYFYWYRQILGQKVEFLVSFYNNEISEKSEIFDDQFSVERPDGSNFTLKIRSTKLEDSAMYFCASSVRAEASPLHFGNGTRLTVT.